Listed here are 23 T cell receptor beta chains from one sample, sequenced in a study of human T cells and chemical hapten exposure. TCRdb redid the calling of the RACE reads with MiXCR, one entry per CDR3 protein. The sample has fewer than 140,000 distinct CDR3 sequences, about 12% seen once. The time point denotes: pre-sensitization, week 0. As to treatment: therapeutic diphenylcyclopropenone sensitization with weekly scalp DPC. Sequenced here: whole blood, sampled in connection with sensitization to the hapten diphenylcyclopropenone (DPC). The receptors originated from a woman aged 45-65 years with alopecia areata. Some clones in this sample may be carry-over from other donors' samples.

The sample holds a few counts of this clonotype. The J gene is TRBJ2-1, the V gene TRBV5-1; D uncertain. The CDR3 runs to 14 residues. Looked up from germline, CDR1 is SGHRS and CDR2 is YFSETQ. Between the trimmed V and J ends, which lost 2 bases and 0 bases, there was a span of 6 bases. The CDR3 nucleotides are TGCGCCAGCAGCTTTCTTAACTCCTACAATGAGCAGTTCTTC. Protein sequence: CASSFLNSYNEQFF.

A few counts support this clonotype. V and J are TRBV18 and TRBJ1-1; D not certain. Germline CDR1 KGHSH, CDR2 LQKENI. The CDR3 is 15 residues long. V was shortened by 5 bases and J by 1 base, with 14 bases between the two germline ends. CDR3 DNA: TGTGCCAGCTCAGACCGGATGGAACGGAACACTGAAGCTTTCTTT. It codes for CASSDRMERNTEAFF. The entire variable domain, with the rest obtained from reference TRBV18 and TRBJ1-1, is as follows: NAGVMQNPRHLVRRRGQEARLRCSPMKGHSHVYWYRQLPEEGLKFMVYLQKENIIDESGMPKERFSAEFPKEGPSILRIQQVVRGDSAAYFCASSDRMERNTEAFFGQGTRLTVV.

CDR3 protein: CASSIPPNTGELFF. In nucleotides, the CDR3 is TGTGCCAGTAGTATCCCCCCGAACACCGGGGAGCTGTTTTTT. V usage is TRBV19 and J usage is TRBJ2-2, with D unresolved. The V gene lost 3 bases and the J gene lost 0 bases, with 5 bases spanning the gap. Germline V gene sequence: CDR1 LNHDA, CDR2 SQIVND (reference sequence). This CDR3 has 14 amino acids.

With respect to this clonotype: Given a much more abundant clone one base away, this may be a read error. The V gene is TRBV7-6, the J gene TRBJ2-2; D unclear. The CDR3 has 13 amino acids. Looked up from germline, CDR1 is SGHVS and CDR2 is FNYEAQ. CDR3 residues: CASSSTNTRELFF. The CDR3, as DNA: TGTGCCAGCAGCTCTACGAACACCAGGGAGCTGTTTTTT.

The chain couples TRBV5-1 to TRBJ2-7, with 10 bases fitting TRBD1. Germline V gives CDR1 SGHRS, CDR2 YFSETQ. CDR3 length: 15 residues. V lost 7 bases, J lost 0 bases, and 7 bases stayed unmatched. The DNA for the CDR3 is TGCGCCAGCGGACCTGGGACAGGGGTCTCCTACGAGCAGTACTTC. Encoded protein: CASGPGTGVSYEQYF.

This clonotype was picked up a small number of times. This chain uses TRBV6-5 with TRBJ2-3; TRBD2 might be the D (6 bases). The CDR3 is 17 residues long. V gave up 0 bases and J gave up 4 bases, with 17 bases separating them. Germline loops: CDR1 MNHEY, CDR2 SVGAGI. CDR3 DNA: TGTGCCAGCAGTTACTCCGGCGGTAGCGGTAGGGCAGATACGCAGTATTTT. Translated: CASSYSGGSGRADTQYF.

In its sample, this clonotype was seen a few times. The chain employs TRBV12-3 or TRBV12-4 and TRBJ1-6; 12 nucleotides line up with TRBD1. The V gene end was trimmed by 5 bases and the J gene end by 8 bases; junction bases not matched to a gene: 7. This CDR3 is 16 amino acids long. CDR3 region: CASSLGTGGAYSPLHF. The CDR3 region has the DNA TGTGCCAGCAGTCTAGGGACAGGGGGCGCGTATTCACCCCTCCACTTT.

This clonotype showed up just a few times. This chain connects TRBV2 to TRBJ1-5; D not resolved. Germline V lookup: CDR1 SNHLY, CDR2 FYNNEI. V was pared by 3 bases and J by 4 bases, with 10 bases between. The CDR3 loop spans 14 amino acids. This CDR3 reads CASSDRRKNQPQHF. The CDR3 region has the DNA TGTGCCAGCAGTGACCGGCGTAAGAATCAGCCCCAGCATTTT.

In this sample, this clonotype turned up many times. This chain uses TRBV28 with TRBJ2-1, with D perhaps matching TRBD2 (6 bases). Germline-derived CDR1 and CDR2 are MDHEN and SYDVKM. The CDR3 spans 12 residues. V lost 2 bases, J lost 10 bases, and 9 bases lay in between. CDR3 in DNA: TGTGCCAGCAGTTTAGGGCGGGGCGAGCAGTTCTTC. Encoded protein: CASSLGRGEQFF.

The chain is built from TRBV3-1 and TRBJ1-2; D is ambiguous. The CDR3 totals 13 residues. Deletions cut 3 bases from V and 6 bases from J, with 11 bases between. Germline loops: CDR1 LGHDT, CDR2 YNNKEL (reference sequence). CDR3 region: CASSHQGRDGYTF. The CDR3 DNA reads TGTGCCAGCAGCCATCAAGGGCGTGATGGCTACACCTTC.

This clonotype has more than one count but fewer than ten. This rearrangement joins TRBV6-2 or TRBV6-3 to TRBJ1-1, with D perhaps TRBD1 (5 bases). CDR3 length: 15 residues. Germline-derived CDR1 and CDR2 are MNHEY and SVGEGT. The V end was cut by 4 bases, the J end by 1 base, with 13 bases between. The CDR3 DNA follows: TGTGCCAGCAGTTTACGAGCGGGGACGAACACTGAAGCTTTCTTT. Translated, it gives CASSLRAGTNTEAFF.

This clonotype was recorded only once. This chain joins TRBV4-1 and TRBJ1-3; unclear D gene. Germline values: CDR1 MGHRA, CDR2 YSYEKL. V dropped 1 base and J dropped 2 bases, with 12 bases sitting between them. The CDR3 length is 16 residues. The CDR3 here is CASSQGSLLAGNTIYF. CDR3 sequence (DNA): TGCGCCAGCAGCCAAGGATCGCTGCTGGCTGGAAACACCATATATTTT.

This clonotype was observed a few times. The V call is TRBV6-5, the J call TRBJ1-4; maybe TRBD1 (6 bases). The CDR3 sequence is 15 residues long. Trimming took 2 bases from V and 6 from J, leaving 13 bases between them. CDR1 MNHEY and CDR2 SVGAGI come from the germline V gene. CDR3 coding DNA: TGTGCCAGCAGTTACGGGGCAGGGGAGTATGAAAAACTGTTTTTT. The encoded protein is CASSYGAGEYEKLFF.

This clonotype has more than one count but fewer than ten. The V and J genes are TRBV6-1 and TRBJ2-1, with 10 bases aligning to TRBD2. Unmatched junction bases numbered 5, after V lost 1 base and J lost 8 bases. Germline values: CDR1 MNHNS, CDR2 SASEGT. The CDR3 totals 15 residues. The CDR3 DNA reads as TGTGCCAGCAGTGAAGGAGCGGGAGGGCCTCATGAGCAGTTCTTC. This codes for CASSEGAGGPHEQFF.

This rearrangement joins TRBV28 to TRBJ1-1; maybe TRBD1 (6 bases). Looked up from germline, CDR1 is MDHEN and CDR2 is SYDVKM. The CDR3 is 12 residues long. The V gene lost 6 bases and the J gene lost 11 bases, with 16 bases spanning the gap. The CDR3 loop reads CASSLRQVRAFF. The CDR3 nucleotides read TGTGCCAGCAGCCTCCGACAGGTTCGGGCTTTCTTT.

The sample holds a few counts of this clonotype. This chain links TRBV12-3 or TRBV12-4 with TRBJ1-5; tentative D call: TRBD1 (6 bases). The V end was cut by 7 bases, the J end by 1 base, with 11 bases between. The length of the CDR3 is 14 residues. CDR3: CASTGASSNQPQHF. Here the CDR3 DNA reads TGTGCCAGCACGGGGGCCTCCAGCAATCAGCCCCAGCATTTT.

The chain recombines TRBV5-1 with TRBJ2-3; D is undetermined. V lost 0 bases to trimming and J lost 6 bases, with 17 bases between them. CDR3 length: 16 amino acids. Germline CDR1 is SGHRS and CDR2 is YFSETQ. The CDR3 nucleotides read TGCGCCAGCAGCTTGGCTACCTTGACGGATGCGGATACGCAGTATTTT. Translated, it gives CASSLATLTDADTQYF.

This clonotype was counted between two and nine times. The chain joins TRBV28 to TRBJ1-2; D gene ambiguous. Germline loops: CDR1 MDHEN, CDR2 SYDVKM. V was clipped by 2 bases and J by 2 bases, with 3 bases between them. The CDR3 runs to 12 residues. CDR3 amino acids: CASSLPNYGYTF. CDR3 sequence (DNA): TGTGCCAGCAGTTTACCCAACTATGGCTACACCTTC.

V is TRBV2 and J is TRBJ1-2, with 7 bases that match TRBD1. The CDR3 runs to 13 residues. Germline assignment: CDR1 SNHLY and CDR2 FYNNEI. The J segment lost 4 bases and the V segment lost 5 bases, leaving 4 bases of the junction unmatched. This CDR3 reads CASSPDRRYGYTF. As DNA, the CDR3 is TGTGCCAGCAGTCCGGACAGGCGCTATGGCTACACCTTC.

CDR3: CASSLDAGRSYGYTF. The CDR3 coding sequence is TGTGCCAGCAGCTTAGATGCGGGCCGAAGCTATGGCTACACCTTC. The rearrangement links TRBV7-8 to TRBJ1-2; D remains unclear. V gave up 1 base and J gave up 4 bases, with 13 bases separating them. Germline CDR1 and CDR2: SGHVS and FQNEAQ. This CDR3 has 15 amino acids.

This clonotype has only a few counts. V is TRBV28 and J is TRBJ2-1; 9 bases fit TRBD2. The germline gives CDR1 MDHEN, CDR2 SYDVKM. The CDR3 is made up of 12 amino acids. The CDR3: CGLAGTYNEQFF. The CDR3 DNA is TGTGGTCTAGCGGGGACCTACAATGAGCAGTTCTTC.

The CDR3 nucleotides are TGTGCCAGCAGCTTAAGTGAGCTGGTACAGACCCAGTACTTC. The encoded protein is CASSLSELVQTQYF. The chain links TRBV7-2 to TRBJ2-5; D is uncertain. Germline lookup yields CDR1 SGHTA and CDR2 FQGNSA. The CDR3 has 14 amino acids. The germline V and J ends were trimmed by 2 bases and 6 bases, with 13 bases remaining between them.

This clonotype was counted many times. The chain combines TRBV20-1 with TRBJ2-2; TRBD2 might be the D (5 bases). Trimming removed 0 bases at V and 0 bases at J, with 8 bases between. This CDR3 spans 15 amino acids. CDR1 is DFQATT, CDR2 SNEGSKA, per germline (reference sequence). CDR3 sequence: CSARDGAANTGELFF. The DNA for the CDR3 is TGCAGTGCTAGAGATGGAGCGGCGAACACCGGGGAGCTGTTTTTT.